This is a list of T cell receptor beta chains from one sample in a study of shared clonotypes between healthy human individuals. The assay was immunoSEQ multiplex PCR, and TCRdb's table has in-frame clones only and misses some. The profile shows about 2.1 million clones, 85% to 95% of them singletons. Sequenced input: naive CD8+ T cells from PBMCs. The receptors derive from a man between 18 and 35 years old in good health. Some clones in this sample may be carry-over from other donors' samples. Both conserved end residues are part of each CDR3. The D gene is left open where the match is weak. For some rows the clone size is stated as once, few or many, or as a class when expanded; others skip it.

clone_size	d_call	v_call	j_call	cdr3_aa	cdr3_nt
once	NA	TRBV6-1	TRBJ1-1	CASSPYSYRNTEAFF	TGTGCCAGCAGTCCGTACTCATACAGGAACACTGAAGCTTTCTTT
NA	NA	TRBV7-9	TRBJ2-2	CASSLALGRELFF	TGTGCCAGCAGCTTAGCGCTAGGCCGGGAGCTGTTTTTT
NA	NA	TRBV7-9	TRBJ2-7	CASSLLINEQYF	TGTGCCAGCAGCTTGCTCATAAACGAGCAGTACTTC
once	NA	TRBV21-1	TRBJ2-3	CASSKAKRTKADTQYF	TGTGCCAGCAGCAAAGCTAAGCGAACTAAAGCAGATACGCAGTATTTT
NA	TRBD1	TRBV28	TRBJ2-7	CASSHRGPFSYEQYF	TGTGCCAGCAGCCACAGGGGGCCCTTCTCCTACGAGCAGTACTTC
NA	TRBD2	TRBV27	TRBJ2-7	CASSDPGLAGPYEQYF	TGTGCCAGCAGTGATCCGGGACTAGCTGGACCCTACGAGCAGTACTTC
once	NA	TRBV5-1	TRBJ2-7	CASSLAPAAEQYF	TGCGCCAGCAGCTTGGCCCCAGCGGCAGAGCAGTACTTC
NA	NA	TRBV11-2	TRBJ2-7	CASSPDRAYEQYF	TGTGCCAGCAGCCCCGACCGAGCCTACGAGCAGTACTTC
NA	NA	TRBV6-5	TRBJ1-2	CASSPSGAYGYTF	TGTGCCAGCAGTCCATCAGGGGCCTATGGCTACACCTTC
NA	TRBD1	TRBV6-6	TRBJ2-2	CASSFGQGAAGELFF	TGTGCCAGCAGTTTCGGACAGGGGGCAGCCGGGGAGCTGTTTTTT
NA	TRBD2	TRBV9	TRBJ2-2	CASSERASGRALAGELFF	TGTGCCAGCAGCGAGAGGGCTAGCGGGAGGGCCCTCGCCGGGGAGCTGTTTTTT
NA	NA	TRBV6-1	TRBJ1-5	CASSEVYQPQHF	TGTGCCAGCAGTGAAGTATATCAGCCCCAGCATTTT
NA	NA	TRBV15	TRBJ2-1	CATSNPEIEQFF	TGTGCCACCAGCAACCCAGAGATCGAGCAGTTCTTC
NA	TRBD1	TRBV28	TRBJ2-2	CASSFTGGTGELFF	TGTGCCAGCAGTTTTACAGGGGGAACCGGGGAGCTGTTTTTT
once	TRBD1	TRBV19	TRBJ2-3	CASSGTGYGDTQYF	TGTGCCAGTAGCGGGACAGGGTATGGAGATACGCAGTATTTT
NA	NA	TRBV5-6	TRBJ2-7	CASSFPSAEQYF	TGTGCCAGCAGCTTTCCTTCCGCCGAGCAGTACTTC
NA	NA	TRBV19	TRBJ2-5	CASSPSGGSLWTQYF	TGTGCCAGTAGTCCATCCGGGGGCTCCTTATGGACCCAGTACTTC
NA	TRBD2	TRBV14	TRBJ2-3	CASSHASGRVYMTDTQYF	TGTGCCAGCAGCCACGCTAGCGGGAGAGTGTATATGACAGATACGCAGTATTTT
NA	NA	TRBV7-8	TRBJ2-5	CASSGETQYF	TGTGCCAGCAGCGGGGAGACCCAGTACTTC
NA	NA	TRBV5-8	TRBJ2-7	CASSLRWSGYEQYF	TGTGCCAGCAGCTTGAGATGGTCCGGATACGAGCAGTACTTC
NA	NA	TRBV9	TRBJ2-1	CASSGLSGEQFF	TGTGCCAGCAGCGGATTGAGTGGTGAGCAGTTCTTC
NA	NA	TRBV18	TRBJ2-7	CASSPPDQYEQYF	TGTGCCAGCTCACCCCCTGACCAGTACGAGCAGTACTTC
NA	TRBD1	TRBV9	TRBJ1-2	CASSPGQANYGYTF	TGTGCCAGCAGCCCGGGACAGGCTAACTATGGCTACACCTTC
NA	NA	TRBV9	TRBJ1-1	CASSVGDPNTEAFF	TGTGCCAGCAGCGTAGGGGACCCAAACACTGAAGCTTTCTTT